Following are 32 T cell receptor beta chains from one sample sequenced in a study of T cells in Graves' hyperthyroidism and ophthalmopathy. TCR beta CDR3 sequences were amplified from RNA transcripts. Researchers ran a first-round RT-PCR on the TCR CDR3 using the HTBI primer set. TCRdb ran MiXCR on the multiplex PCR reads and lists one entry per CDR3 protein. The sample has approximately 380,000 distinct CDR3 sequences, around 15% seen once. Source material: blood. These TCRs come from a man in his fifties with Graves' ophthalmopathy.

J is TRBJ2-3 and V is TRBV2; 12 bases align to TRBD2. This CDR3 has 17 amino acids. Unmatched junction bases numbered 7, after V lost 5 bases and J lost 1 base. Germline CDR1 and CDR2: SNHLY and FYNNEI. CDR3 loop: CASSSLAGGSGTDTQYF. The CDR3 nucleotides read TGTGCCAGCAGTTCTCTAGCGGGAGGGAGTGGCACAGATACGCAGTATTTT.

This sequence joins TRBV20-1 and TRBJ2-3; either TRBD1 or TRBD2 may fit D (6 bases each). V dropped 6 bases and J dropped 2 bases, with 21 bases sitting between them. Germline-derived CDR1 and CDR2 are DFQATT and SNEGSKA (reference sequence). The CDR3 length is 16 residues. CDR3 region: CSAGDGRGGNTDTQYF. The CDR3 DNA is TGCAGTGCCGGGGACGGGAGAGGGGGTAACACAGATACGCAGTATTTT.

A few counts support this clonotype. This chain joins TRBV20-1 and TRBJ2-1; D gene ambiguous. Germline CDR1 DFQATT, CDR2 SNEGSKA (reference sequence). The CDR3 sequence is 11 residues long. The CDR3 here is CSAASYNEQFF. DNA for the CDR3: TGCAGCGCAGCCTCCTACAATGAGCAGTTCTTC.

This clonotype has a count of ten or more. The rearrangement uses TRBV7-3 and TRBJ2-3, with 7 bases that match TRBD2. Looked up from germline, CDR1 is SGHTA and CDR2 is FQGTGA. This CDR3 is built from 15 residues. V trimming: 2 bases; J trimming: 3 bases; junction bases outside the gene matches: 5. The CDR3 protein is CASSLGGGPTDTQYF. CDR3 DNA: TGTGCCAGCAGCTTAGGGGGAGGGCCAACAGATACGCAGTATTTT.

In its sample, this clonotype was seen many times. CDR3 sequence (DNA): TGTGCCAGCAGCTTAGATTCTTACGGGAGAAAAGATACGCAGTATTTT. Translating gives CASSLDSYGRKDTQYF. The chain combines TRBV11-3 with TRBJ2-3, with D possibly being TRBD2 (6 bases). The CDR3 extends over 16 amino acids. Trimming shortened V by 0 bases and J by 5 bases, and 15 bases separated the two germline ends. Germline CDR1 and CDR2: SGHNT and YENEEA.

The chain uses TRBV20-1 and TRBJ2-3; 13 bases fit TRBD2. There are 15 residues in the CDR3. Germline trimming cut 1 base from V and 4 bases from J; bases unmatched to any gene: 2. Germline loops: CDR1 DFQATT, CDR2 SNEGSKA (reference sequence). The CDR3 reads CSARGLAGGPDTQYF. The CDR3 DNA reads TGCAGTGCTAGAGGACTAGCGGGAGGCCCAGATACGCAGTATTTT.

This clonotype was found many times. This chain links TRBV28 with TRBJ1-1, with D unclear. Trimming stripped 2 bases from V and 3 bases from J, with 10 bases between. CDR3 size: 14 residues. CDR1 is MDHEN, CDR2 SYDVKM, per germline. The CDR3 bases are TGTGCCAGCAGTTTAATCGGGATTTACACTGAAGCTTTCTTT. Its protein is CASSLIGIYTEAFF.

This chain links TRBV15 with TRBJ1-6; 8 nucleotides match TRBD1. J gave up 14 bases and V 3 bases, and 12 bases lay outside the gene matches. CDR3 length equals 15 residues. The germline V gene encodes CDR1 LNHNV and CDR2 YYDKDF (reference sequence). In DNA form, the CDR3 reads TGTGCCACCAGCAGGGAACGGACAGGGTTTGTGTCCCTCCACTTT. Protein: CATSRERTGFVSLHF.

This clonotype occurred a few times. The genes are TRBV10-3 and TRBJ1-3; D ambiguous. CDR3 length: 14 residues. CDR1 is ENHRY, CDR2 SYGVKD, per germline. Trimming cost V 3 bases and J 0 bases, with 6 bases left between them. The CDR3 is CAISDISSGNTIYF. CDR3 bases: TGTGCCATCAGTGATATAAGCTCTGGAAACACCATATATTTT.

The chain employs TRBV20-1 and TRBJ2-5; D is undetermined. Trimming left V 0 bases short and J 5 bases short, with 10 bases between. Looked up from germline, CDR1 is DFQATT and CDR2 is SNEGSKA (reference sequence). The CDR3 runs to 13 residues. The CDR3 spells CSAREPLGETQYF. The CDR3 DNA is TGCAGTGCTAGAGAGCCCCTTGGGGAGACCCAGTACTTC.

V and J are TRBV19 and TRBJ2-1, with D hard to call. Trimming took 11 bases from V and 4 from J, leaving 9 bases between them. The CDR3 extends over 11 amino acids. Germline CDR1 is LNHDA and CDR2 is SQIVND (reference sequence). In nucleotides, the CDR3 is TGTGCCGTAAGATTTTACAATGAGCAGTTCTTC. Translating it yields CAVRFYNEQFF.

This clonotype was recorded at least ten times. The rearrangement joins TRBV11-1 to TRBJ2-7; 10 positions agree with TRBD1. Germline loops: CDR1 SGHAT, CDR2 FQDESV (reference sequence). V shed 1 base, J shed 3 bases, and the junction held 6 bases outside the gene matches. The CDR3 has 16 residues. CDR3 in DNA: TGTGCCAGCAGCTTAGTTGGGACAGGGGTATACTACGAGCAGTACTTC. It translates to CASSLVGTGVYYEQYF.

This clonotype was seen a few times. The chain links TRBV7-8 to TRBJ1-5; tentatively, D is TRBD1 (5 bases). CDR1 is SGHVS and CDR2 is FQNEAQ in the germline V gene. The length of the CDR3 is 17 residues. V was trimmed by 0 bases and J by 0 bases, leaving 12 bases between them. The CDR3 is CASSLASGKYSNQPQHF. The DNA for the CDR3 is TGTGCCAGCAGCTTAGCTTCAGGGAAATATAGCAATCAGCCCCAGCATTTT. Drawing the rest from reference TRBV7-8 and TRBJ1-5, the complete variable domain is GAGVSQSPRYKVAKRGQDVALRCDPISGHVSLFWYQQALGQGPEFLTYFQNEAQLDKSGLPSDRFFAERPEGSVSTLKIQRTQQEDSAVYLCASSLASGKYSNQPQHFGDGTRLSIL.

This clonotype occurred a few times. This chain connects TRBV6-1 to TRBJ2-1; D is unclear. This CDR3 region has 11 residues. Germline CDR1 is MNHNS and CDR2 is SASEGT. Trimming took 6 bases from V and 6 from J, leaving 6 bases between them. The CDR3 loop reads CASSDRNEQFF. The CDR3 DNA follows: TGTGCCAGCAGCGATCGCAATGAGCAGTTCTTC.

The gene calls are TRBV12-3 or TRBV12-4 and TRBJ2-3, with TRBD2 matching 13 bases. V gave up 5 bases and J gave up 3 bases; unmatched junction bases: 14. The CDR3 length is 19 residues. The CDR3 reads CASSPPSTSGRAVTDTQYF. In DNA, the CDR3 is TGTGCCAGCAGTCCTCCGTCCACTAGCGGGAGGGCAGTTACAGATACGCAGTATTTT.

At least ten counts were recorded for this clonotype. The chain's CDR3 is CASSFVTGVYNEQFF. For the CDR3, the DNA is TGCGCCAGCAGCTTCGTGACAGGGGTTTACAATGAGCAGTTCTTC. V usage is TRBV5-1 and J usage is TRBJ2-1; 8 bases are shared with TRBD1. Per the germline V gene, CDR1 is SGHRS and CDR2 is YFSETQ. V shed 2 bases and J 4 bases; nucleotides not matched to a gene: 5. The CDR3 is 15 residues long. The full variable domain, its missing parts supplied by reference TRBV5-1 and TRBJ2-1, is KAGVTQTPRYLIKTRGQQVTLSCSPISGHRSVSWYQQTPGQGLQFLFEYFSETQRNKGNFPGRFSGRQFSNSRSEMNVSTLELGDSALYLCASSFVTGVYNEQFFGPGTRLTVL.

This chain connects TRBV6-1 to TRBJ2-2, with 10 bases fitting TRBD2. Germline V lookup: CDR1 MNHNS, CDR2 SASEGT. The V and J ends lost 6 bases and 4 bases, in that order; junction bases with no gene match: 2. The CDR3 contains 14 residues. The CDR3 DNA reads TGTGCCAGCAGGGGACTAGCGAGCACCGGGGAGCTGTTTTTT. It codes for CASRGLASTGELFF.

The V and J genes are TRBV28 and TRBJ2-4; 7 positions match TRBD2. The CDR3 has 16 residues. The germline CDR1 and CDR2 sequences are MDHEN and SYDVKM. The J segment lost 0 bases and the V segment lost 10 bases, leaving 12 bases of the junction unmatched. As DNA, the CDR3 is TGTGCCACCAGGACTAGTGTCATTCTAGCCAAAAACATTCAGTACTTC. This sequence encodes CATRTSVILAKNIQYF.

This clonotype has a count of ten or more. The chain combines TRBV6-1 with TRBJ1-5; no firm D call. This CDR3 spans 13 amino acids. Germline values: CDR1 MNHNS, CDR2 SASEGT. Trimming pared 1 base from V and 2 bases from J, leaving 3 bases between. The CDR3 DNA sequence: TGTGCCAGCAGTGAAGGAGGCAATCAGCCCCAGCATTTT. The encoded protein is CASSEGGNQPQHF.

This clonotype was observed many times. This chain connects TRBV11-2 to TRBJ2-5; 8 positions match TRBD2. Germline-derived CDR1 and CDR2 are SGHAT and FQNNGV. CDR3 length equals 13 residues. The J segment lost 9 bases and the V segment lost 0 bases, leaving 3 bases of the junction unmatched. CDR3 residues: CASSLEPSGSQYF. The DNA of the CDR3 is TGTGCCAGCAGCTTAGAGCCTAGCGGGTCCCAGTACTTC.

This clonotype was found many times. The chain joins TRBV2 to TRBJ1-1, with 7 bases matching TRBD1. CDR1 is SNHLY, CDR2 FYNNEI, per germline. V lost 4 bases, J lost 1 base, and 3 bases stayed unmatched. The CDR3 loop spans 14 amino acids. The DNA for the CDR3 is TGTGCCAGCAGTGTGACAGGGCAGAACACTGAAGCTTTCTTT. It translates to CASSVTGQNTEAFF.

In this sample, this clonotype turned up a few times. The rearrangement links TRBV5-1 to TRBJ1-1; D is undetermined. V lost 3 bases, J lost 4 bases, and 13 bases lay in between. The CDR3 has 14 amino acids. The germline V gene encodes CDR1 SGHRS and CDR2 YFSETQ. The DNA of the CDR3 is TGCGCCAGCAGCTCGGACGCCCTCGGCACTGAAGCTTTCTTT. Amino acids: CASSSDALGTEAFF.

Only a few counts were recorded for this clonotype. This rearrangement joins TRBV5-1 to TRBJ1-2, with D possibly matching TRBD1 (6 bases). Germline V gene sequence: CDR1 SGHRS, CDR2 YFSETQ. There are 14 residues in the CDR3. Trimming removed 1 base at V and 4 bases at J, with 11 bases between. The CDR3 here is CASSLRPDSYGYTF. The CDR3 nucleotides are TGCGCCAGCAGCTTGCGCCCGGACAGCTATGGCTACACCTTC.

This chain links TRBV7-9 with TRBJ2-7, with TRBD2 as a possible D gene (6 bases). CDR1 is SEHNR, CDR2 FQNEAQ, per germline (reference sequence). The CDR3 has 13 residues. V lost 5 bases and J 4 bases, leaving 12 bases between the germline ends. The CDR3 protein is CASSLGTLYEQYF. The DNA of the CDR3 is TGTGCCAGCAGCCTCGGGACTCTTTACGAGCAGTACTTC.

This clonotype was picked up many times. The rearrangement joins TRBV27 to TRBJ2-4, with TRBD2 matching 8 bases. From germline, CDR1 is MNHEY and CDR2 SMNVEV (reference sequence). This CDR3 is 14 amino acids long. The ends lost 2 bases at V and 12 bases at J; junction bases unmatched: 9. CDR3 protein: CASSLGLAGHNQYF. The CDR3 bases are TGTGCCAGCAGTTTAGGGCTAGCGGGCCACAATCAGTACTTC.

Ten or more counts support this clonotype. In DNA, the CDR3 is TGCAGTGCCATTCGACAGGGATTTCAGCCCCAGCATTTT. This gives the protein CSAIRQGFQPQHF. This sequence joins TRBV20-1 and TRBJ1-5; 7 bases map to TRBD1. Germline trimming cut 6 bases from V and 6 bases from J; bases unmatched to any gene: 8. Germline CDR1 and CDR2: DFQATT and SNEGSKA (reference sequence). The CDR3 is 13 residues long.

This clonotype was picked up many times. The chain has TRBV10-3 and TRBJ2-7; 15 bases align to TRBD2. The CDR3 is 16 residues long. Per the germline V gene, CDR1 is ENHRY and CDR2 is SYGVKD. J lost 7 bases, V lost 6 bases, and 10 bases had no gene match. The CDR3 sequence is CAIRGLAGGQREEQYF. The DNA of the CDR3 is TGTGCCATCAGGGGACTAGCGGGAGGCCAAAGGGAGGAGCAGTACTTC.

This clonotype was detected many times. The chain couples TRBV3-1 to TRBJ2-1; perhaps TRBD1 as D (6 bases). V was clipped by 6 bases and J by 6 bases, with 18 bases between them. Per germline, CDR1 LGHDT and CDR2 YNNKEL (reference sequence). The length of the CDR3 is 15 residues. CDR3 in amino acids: CASRPLEGVGNEQFF. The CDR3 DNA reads TGTGCCAGCAGACCTCTAGAGGGGGTGGGCAATGAGCAGTTCTTC.

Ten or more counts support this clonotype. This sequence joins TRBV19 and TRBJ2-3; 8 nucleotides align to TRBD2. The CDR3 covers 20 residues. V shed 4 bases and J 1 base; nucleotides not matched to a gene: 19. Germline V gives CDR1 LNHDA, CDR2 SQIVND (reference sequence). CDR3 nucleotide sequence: TGTGCCAGTAGTACCCCCGGGGGGAGCGGGAGATTTCGCGGCACAGATACGCAGTATTTT. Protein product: CASSTPGGSGRFRGTDTQYF.

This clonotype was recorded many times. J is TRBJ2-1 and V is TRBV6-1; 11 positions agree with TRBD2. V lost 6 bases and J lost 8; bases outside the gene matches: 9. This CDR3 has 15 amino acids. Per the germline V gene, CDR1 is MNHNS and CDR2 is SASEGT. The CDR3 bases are TGTGCCAGCAGCCCCCCGACTAGCGGGATGGATGAGCAGTTCTTC. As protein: CASSPPTSGMDEQFF.

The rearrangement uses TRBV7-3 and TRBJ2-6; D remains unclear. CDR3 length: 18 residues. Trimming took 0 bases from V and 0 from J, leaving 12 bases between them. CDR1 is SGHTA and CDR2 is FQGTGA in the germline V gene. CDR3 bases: TGTGCCAGCAGCTTAACCCCACAGCCCAGCTCTGGGGCCAACGTCCTGACTTTC. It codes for CASSLTPQPSSGANVLTF.

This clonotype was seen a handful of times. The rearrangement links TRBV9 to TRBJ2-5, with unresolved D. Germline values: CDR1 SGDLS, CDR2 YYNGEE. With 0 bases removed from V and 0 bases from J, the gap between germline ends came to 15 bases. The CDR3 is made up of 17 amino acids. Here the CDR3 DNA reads TGTGCCAGCAGCGTAGGGGCGGACGAGCCAAACCAAGAGACCCAGTACTTC. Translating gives CASSVGADEPNQETQYF.